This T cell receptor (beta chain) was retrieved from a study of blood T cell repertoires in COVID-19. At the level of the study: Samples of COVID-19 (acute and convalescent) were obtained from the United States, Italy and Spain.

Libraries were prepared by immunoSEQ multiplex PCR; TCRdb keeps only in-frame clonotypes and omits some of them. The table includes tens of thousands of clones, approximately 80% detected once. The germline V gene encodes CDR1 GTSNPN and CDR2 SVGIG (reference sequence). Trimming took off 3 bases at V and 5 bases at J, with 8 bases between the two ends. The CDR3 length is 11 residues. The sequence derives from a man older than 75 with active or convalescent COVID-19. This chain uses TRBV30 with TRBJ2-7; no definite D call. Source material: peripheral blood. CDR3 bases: TGTGCCTGGAGCGGTTTCGACGAGCAGTACTTC. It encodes CAWSGFDEQYF.